This T cell receptor beta chain is drawn from a study of CD8 T cells in ankylosing spondylitis. Only a few counts were recorded for this clonotype. What it binds is unknown. General observations from the study: Some motif variants were previously reported in reactive arthritis synovial fluid and blood. Seemingly distinctive of ankylosing spondylitis blood was a TCR beta motif formed by eight highly homologous variants. Reportedly, matched ankylosing spondylitis synovial fluid was significantly enriched for disease-linked clones.

After removal of 6 bases from V and 4 bases from J, the junction contained 5 bases not matched to a gene. CDR1 is MNHNS, CDR2 SASEGT, per germline. The CDR3 runs 14 residues. A quantitative 5'-RACE method, one with molecular barcodes, was used to make TCR beta libraries. TCRdb itself ran the 5' RACE reads through MiXCR, one entry per CDR3 protein. The sample holds roughly 300,000 distinct CDR3 sequences, approximately 8.2% seen once. This TCR was recovered from a male donor with ankylosing spondylitis. V usage is TRBV6-1 and J usage is TRBJ2-7, with 11 bases fitting TRBD2. The sequenced sample consisted of blood, either unsorted or a sorted T cell fraction (not recorded which). CDR3 residues: CASRNSGRAYEQYF. In nucleotides, the CDR3 is TGTGCCAGCAGGAATAGCGGGAGGGCTTACGAGCAGTACTTC.